A single sample is the source of the 32 T cell receptor beta chains below, sequenced in a study of blood T cell repertoires in COVID-19. Produced via immunoSEQ multiplex PCR; TCRdb's table is partial and in-frame only. The data contain around 97,000 clones, roughly 80% of them singletons. The material sequenced was peripheral blood. The receptors were sampled from a human donor in a cohort sampled during active COVID-19.

The V and J genes are TRBV12-3 or TRBV12-4 and TRBJ2-7, with a weak D call TRBD1 (6 bases). This CDR3 is 13 amino acids long. The V and J ends lost 4 bases and 6 bases respectively, with 13 bases between them. This CDR3 reads CASSWGHNGEQYF. Written as DNA, the CDR3 is TGTGCCAGCAGTTGGGGACATAACGGCGAGCAGTACTTC.

The chain is built from TRBV10-2 and TRBJ1-3, with 10 bases that match TRBD1. Trimming removed 7 bases from V and 2 bases from J; junction bases left unmatched: 5. Germline CDR1 is WSHSY and CDR2 is SAAADI. The CDR3 sequence is 15 residues long. In DNA form, the CDR3 reads TGCGCCAGCACCCCCGGACAGGGGGCTGGAAACACCATATATTTT. It yields the protein CASTPGQGAGNTIYF.

The chain carries TRBV7-8 and TRBJ1-1; 7 bases agree with TRBD1. V lost 4 bases and J lost 1; bases outside the gene matches: 6. The CDR3 is 15 residues long. The germline gives CDR1 SGHVS, CDR2 FQNEAQ. For the CDR3, the DNA is TGTGCCAGCAGCTACGTGGGGACAGCGAACACTGAAGCTTTCTTT. Protein sequence: CASSYVGTANTEAFF.

The chain couples TRBV7-9 to TRBJ2-1; perhaps TRBD2 as D (6 bases). CDR1 and CDR2 from the germline V gene are SEHNR and FQNEAQ (reference sequence). The CDR3 has 12 amino acids. Deletions cut 5 bases from V and 10 bases from J, with 12 bases between. The CDR3 sequence is CASSRREHEQFF. The CDR3 coding sequence is TGTGCCAGCAGCCGGAGGGAACACGAGCAGTTCTTC.

V gene TRBV15 combines with J gene TRBJ1-2; 9 positions match TRBD1. The V gene's germline CDR1 is LNHNV and CDR2 YYDKDF (reference sequence). The CDR3 spans 17 residues. Trimming at V came to 0 bases and at J to 7 bases, leaving 12 bases not matched to a gene. CDR3 amino acids: CATSRDLKTGGLGGYTF. Written as DNA, the CDR3 is TGTGCCACCAGCAGAGATCTGAAAACAGGGGGCCTGGGTGGCTACACCTTC.

The J gene is TRBJ2-3, the V gene TRBV5-6; 10 nucleotides agree with TRBD2. Germline V gene data show CDR1 as SGHDT and CDR2 as YYEEEE. The ends lost 2 bases at V and 5 bases at J; junction bases unmatched: 8. The CDR3 extends over 16 amino acids. CDR3 sequence: CASSLGSGGAIDTQYF. The CDR3 DNA reads as TGTGCCAGCAGCTTAGGCAGCGGGGGGGCCATAGATACGCAGTATTTT.

J is TRBJ2-7 and V is TRBV5-5; 8 bases are a match to TRBD1. CDR1 is SGHKS, CDR2 YYEKEE, per germline (reference sequence). Trimming removed 0 bases from V and 5 bases from J; junction bases left unmatched: 13. The CDR3 loop spans 17 amino acids. This CDR3 is CASSLGSWGRGLDEQYF. The CDR3 DNA reads as TGTGCCAGCAGCTTGGGATCGTGGGGCAGGGGGCTGGACGAGCAGTACTTC.

This chain uses TRBV9 with TRBJ1-2; D may be TRBD1 (6 bases). Trimming pared 4 bases from V and 2 bases from J, leaving 9 bases between. Germline CDR1 and CDR2: SGDLS and YYNGEE. The CDR3 length is 13 residues. The DNA of the CDR3 is TGTGCCAGCAGCCAAGGACAGAACTATGGCTACACCTTC. It is translated as CASSQGQNYGYTF.

There are a few counts of this clone. The J gene is TRBJ2-2, the V gene TRBV11-2; 7 bases agree with TRBD2. The CDR3 runs 15 residues. V gave up 1 base and J gave up 3 bases; unmatched junction bases: 2. The V gene's germline CDR1 is SGHAT and CDR2 FQNNGV. Here the CDR3 reads CASSLGRGDTGELFF. The CDR3 coding sequence is TGTGCCAGCAGCTTAGGACGGGGGGACACCGGGGAGCTGTTTTTT.

This clone has only one observation. The J gene is TRBJ1-6, the V gene TRBV12-5; a possible D gene is TRBD1 (5 bases). This CDR3 is 15 amino acids long. Trimming took 1 base from V and 8 from J, leaving 12 bases between them. The germline V gene encodes CDR1 LGHNT and CDR2 FRNRAP. CDR3 sequence: CASGLATGGDSPLHF. CDR3 DNA: TGTGCTAGTGGTTTGGCAACAGGCGGGGATTCACCCCTCCACTTT.

This sequence joins TRBV9 and TRBJ1-1; no reliable D call. The germline V gene encodes CDR1 SGDLS and CDR2 YYNGEE. The V end lost 3 bases, the J end lost 1 base, and 7 bases lay between the germline ends. CDR3 length: 13 residues. The CDR3 reads CASSAEANTEAFF. CDR3 bases: TGTGCCAGCAGCGCGGAGGCGAACACTGAAGCTTTCTTT.

The V call is TRBV5-1, the J call TRBJ1-2, with D hard to call. The CDR3 runs to 12 residues. Looked up from germline, CDR1 is SGHRS and CDR2 is YFSETQ. V was cut by 4 bases and J by 8 bases, with 12 bases left in between. The CDR3 nucleotides read TGCGCCAGCAGCGTCTTGACCGGGGGCTACACCTTC. Translating gives CASSVLTGGYTF.

The genes are TRBV7-2 and TRBJ2-4; 10 nucleotides match TRBD2. Trimming took 8 bases from V and 5 from J; bases not matched to a gene: 9. The germline gives CDR1 SGHTA, CDR2 FQGNSA. The CDR3 has 15 residues. CDR3: CASRWASGGQNIQYF. CDR3 coding DNA: TGTGCCAGCCGGTGGGCTAGCGGGGGTCAAAACATTCAGTACTTC.

This clone was seen only once. The rearrangement links TRBV7-6 to TRBJ2-7, with D possibly being TRBD2 (6 bases). Germline V gene data show CDR1 as SGHVS and CDR2 as FNYEAQ. Trimming removed 5 bases from V and 2 bases from J, with 19 bases in between. The length of the CDR3 is 16 residues. Here the CDR3 DNA reads TGTGCCAGCAGCACTACAGGTAGCGGATGGGCCTACGAGCAGTACTTC. Residues: CASSTTGSGWAYEQYF.

V usage is TRBV29-1 and J usage is TRBJ1-2, with 10 bases aligning to TRBD1. The CDR3 has 12 amino acids. The V gene's germline CDR1 is SQVTM and CDR2 ANQGSEA. V lost 7 bases and J lost 8; bases outside the gene matches: 7. The CDR3 nucleotides read TGCAGCGCCCAGCGGGACAGGGGAGGCTACACCTTC. It yields the protein CSAQRDRGGYTF.

The rearrangement links TRBV7-9 to TRBJ2-5, with 7 bases fitting TRBD2. With 7 bases clipped from V and 4 bases from J, the junction kept 12 bases outside the gene matches. This CDR3 region has 15 residues. The germline CDR1 and CDR2 sequences are SEHNR and FQNEAQ (reference sequence). The DNA of the CDR3 is TGTGCCAGCACCTTGGGGGGGGGTACCGCAGAGACCCAGTACTTC. Protein sequence: CASTLGGGTAETQYF.

This chain connects TRBV7-2 to TRBJ2-1; 14 positions agree with TRBD2. CDR1 is SGHTA, CDR2 FQGNSA, per germline. The CDR3 is made up of 19 amino acids. Trimming at V came to 4 bases and at J to 0 bases, leaving 8 bases not matched to a gene. The chain's CDR3 is CASSSPGLAGESSYNEQFF. In DNA form, the CDR3 reads TGTGCCAGCAGCTCACCGGGACTAGCGGGGGAGAGCTCCTACAATGAGCAGTTCTTC.

The V and J genes are TRBV29-1 and TRBJ1-1; D may be TRBD1 (5 bases). Trimming left V 6 bases short and J 7 bases short, with 15 bases between. Germline CDR1 SQVTM, CDR2 ANQGSEA. The length of the CDR3 is 12 residues. The DNA of the CDR3 is TGCAGCGTCCGACTCCAGGGAGGTGAAGCTTTCTTT. Translation: CSVRLQGGEAFF.

J is TRBJ2-5 and V is TRBV10-1; no definite D call. The CDR3 covers 14 residues. Trimming removed 3 bases from V and 2 bases from J, with 10 bases in between. Germline V CDR1 and CDR2: WNHNN, SYGVQD (reference sequence). CDR3 region: CASSDWAEQETQYF. In DNA, the CDR3 is TGCGCCAGCAGTGACTGGGCTGAGCAAGAGACCCAGTACTTC.

The V call is TRBV5-5, the J call TRBJ1-5, with D uncertain. The CDR3 extends over 15 amino acids. V dropped 0 bases and J dropped 4 bases, with 11 bases sitting between them. Germline V CDR1 and CDR2: SGHKS, YYEKEE (reference sequence). CDR3 nucleotide sequence: TGTGCCAGCAGCTTGGTCACCACAGCTAATCAGCCCCAGCATTTT. Amino acids: CASSLVTTANQPQHF.

The genes are TRBV7-2 and TRBJ2-2, with 12 bases matching TRBD2. Germline V gene sequence: CDR1 SGHTA, CDR2 FQGNSA. The length of the CDR3 is 16 residues. With 6 bases clipped from V and 1 base from J, the junction kept 3 bases outside the gene matches. CDR3 loop: CASRLTSGGNTGELFF. CDR3 in DNA: TGTGCCAGCAGGTTGACTAGCGGGGGGAACACCGGGGAGCTGTTTTTT.

A remark on this clone: This likely came from a read error, as a far larger clone is one base away. The V call is TRBV15, the J call TRBJ2-5; 12 nucleotides line up with TRBD2. Trimming at V came to 11 bases and at J to 4 bases, leaving 5 bases not matched to a gene. Germline V gene sequence: CDR1 LNHNV, CDR2 YYDKDF (reference sequence). The CDR3 is 13 residues long. CDR3 DNA sequence: TGTGCCTCCTCGGGACTAGCGGGAGAGACCCAGTACTTC. It yields the protein CASSGLAGETQYF.

The chain uses TRBV9 and TRBJ1-2, with D unclear. The CDR3 covers 14 residues. V shed 4 bases and J shed 2 bases, with 12 bases lying between them. Looked up from germline, CDR1 is SGDLS and CDR2 is YYNGEE. As DNA, the CDR3 is TGTGCCAGCAGCCCCTCGACGGGAAACTATGGCTACACCTTC. Translated: CASSPSTGNYGYTF.

V gene TRBV3-1 (or the pseudogene TRBV3-2) combines with J gene TRBJ1-3; tentatively, D is TRBD1 (6 bases). The length of the CDR3 is 14 residues. Germline values: CDR1 LGHDT, CDR2 YNNKEL (reference sequence). V was pared by 2 bases and J by 3 bases, with 8 bases between. As DNA, the CDR3 is TGTGCCAGCAGCCAACAGGGGTATGGAAACACCATATATTTT. The encoded protein is CASSQQGYGNTIYF.

This rearrangement joins TRBV14 to TRBJ1-1; no clear D gene. The CDR3 length is 14 residues. Trimming left V 5 bases short and J 1 base short, with 11 bases between. The germline V gene has CDR1 SGHDN and CDR2 FVKESK. This CDR3 is CASSGINRNTEAFF. In DNA form, the CDR3 reads TGTGCCAGCAGCGGCATTAACAGGAACACTGAAGCTTTCTTT.

Remarks on this clone: A junction boundary mismatches the germline segment, possibly from a read error. The V gene is TRBV27, the J gene TRBJ2-3; maybe TRBD1 (6 bases). Per the germline V gene, CDR1 is MNHEY and CDR2 is SMNVEV (reference sequence). This CDR3 is 13 amino acids long. The CDR3 sequence: CASSFWGEGHRDF. The DNA of the CDR3 is TGTGCCAGCAGTTTTTGGGGAGAGGGCCACAGGGATTTT.

This clone has a single count. J is TRBJ2-1 and V is TRBV4-1; 8 bases line up with TRBD1. The ends lost 3 bases at V and 7 bases at J; junction bases unmatched: 8. The germline V gene encodes CDR1 MGHRA and CDR2 YSYEKL. This CDR3 has 15 residues. This CDR3 reads CASSHRTGQRNEQFF. The DNA of the CDR3 is TGCGCCAGCAGCCACCGGACAGGGCAAAGAAATGAGCAGTTCTTC.

This rearrangement joins TRBV18 to TRBJ2-5; D is perhaps TRBD1 (6 bases). Germline V gene sequence: CDR1 KGHSH, CDR2 LQKENI. This CDR3 is built from 14 residues. V dropped 6 bases and J dropped 2 bases, with 13 bases sitting between them. CDR3 sequence (DNA): TGTGCCAGCTCGCCCCAGGGGACACAAGAGACCCAGTACTTC. It specifies CASSPQGTQETQYF.

The rearrangement links TRBV3-1 (or the pseudogene TRBV3-2) to TRBJ2-1; D uncertain. The germline V gene has CDR1 LGHDT and CDR2 YNNKEL (reference sequence). The CDR3 contains 15 residues. Trimming removed 3 bases at V and 0 bases at J, with 9 bases between. CDR3 in amino acids: CASSQGLSSYNEQFF. DNA for the CDR3: TGTGCCAGCAGCCAGGGCCTGAGCTCCTACAATGAGCAGTTCTTC.

The chain carries TRBV19 and TRBJ1-5; D remains ambiguous. The CDR3 runs 18 residues. From germline, CDR1 is LNHDA and CDR2 SQIVND (reference sequence). V dropped 5 bases and J dropped 2 bases, with 22 bases sitting between them. The CDR3 DNA follows: TGTGCCAGTAGTCCGCGGCTACTAGTAGTTATCGGCAATCAGCCCCAGCATTTT. It specifies CASSPRLLVVIGNQPQHF.

This chain connects TRBV12-3 or TRBV12-4 to TRBJ2-7, with D unresolved. The CDR3 runs 13 residues. Trimming shortened V by 2 bases and J by 3 bases, and 8 bases separated the two germline ends. CDR3 nucleotides: TGTGCCAGCAGTTTATTGTACGGCTACGAGCAGTACTTC. Amino acids: CASSLLYGYEQYF.

Here the CDR3 DNA reads TGTGCCAGCAGCCCGACAGCAACTAACTATGGCTACACCTTC. Its protein product is CASSPTATNYGYTF. The gene calls are TRBV5-6 and TRBJ1-2; TRBD1 might be the D (5 bases). V was trimmed by 4 bases and J by 0 bases, leaving 10 bases between them. Germline loops: CDR1 SGHDT, CDR2 YYEEEE. The CDR3 spans 14 residues.